Sequencing of this TCR beta chain was carried out in a study of cytomegalovirus exposure and HLA in healthy donors. Study-level background: In an earlier analysis, around 100 million unique TCR beta sequences were found from some 200 million T cells.

A word on this clone: The target antigen is unknown.

Overall study results and limits: A cluster of highly shared sequence variants was likely a sequencing artifact.

V was trimmed by 0 bases and J by 4 bases, leaving 14 bases between them. CDR1 is WNHNN, CDR2 SYGVQD, per germline (reference sequence). This CDR3 has 16 residues. PCR employed 60 Vbeta and 13 Jbeta primers. Clones were sequenced by immunoSEQ multiplex PCR, and TCRdb holds only the in-frame ones, with some missing. The repertoire holds 90,000 to 140,000 clones, roughly 13% seen once, with around 16% in the top ten. Sequencing was carried out using PBMCs. The sequence was collected from a middle-aged man in good health and CMV-seropositive. The V gene is TRBV10-1, the J gene TRBJ2-3; D remains unclear. The CDR3 nucleotides are TGCGCCAGCAGTGAGTCGAGGCCGAGTGAATCAGATACGCAGTATTTT. Translation gives CASSESRPSESDTQYF.